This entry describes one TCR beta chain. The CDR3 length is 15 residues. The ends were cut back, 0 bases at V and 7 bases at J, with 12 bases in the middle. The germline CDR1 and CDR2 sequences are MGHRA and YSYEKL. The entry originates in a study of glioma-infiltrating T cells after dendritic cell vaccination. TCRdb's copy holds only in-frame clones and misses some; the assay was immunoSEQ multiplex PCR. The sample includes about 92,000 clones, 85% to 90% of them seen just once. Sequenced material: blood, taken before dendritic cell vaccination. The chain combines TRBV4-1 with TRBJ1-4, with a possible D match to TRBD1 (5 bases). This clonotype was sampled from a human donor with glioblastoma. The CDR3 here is CASSQERGVGEKLFF. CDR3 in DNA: TGCGCCAGCAGCCAAGAACGGGGGGTTGGTGAAAAACTGTTTTTT.